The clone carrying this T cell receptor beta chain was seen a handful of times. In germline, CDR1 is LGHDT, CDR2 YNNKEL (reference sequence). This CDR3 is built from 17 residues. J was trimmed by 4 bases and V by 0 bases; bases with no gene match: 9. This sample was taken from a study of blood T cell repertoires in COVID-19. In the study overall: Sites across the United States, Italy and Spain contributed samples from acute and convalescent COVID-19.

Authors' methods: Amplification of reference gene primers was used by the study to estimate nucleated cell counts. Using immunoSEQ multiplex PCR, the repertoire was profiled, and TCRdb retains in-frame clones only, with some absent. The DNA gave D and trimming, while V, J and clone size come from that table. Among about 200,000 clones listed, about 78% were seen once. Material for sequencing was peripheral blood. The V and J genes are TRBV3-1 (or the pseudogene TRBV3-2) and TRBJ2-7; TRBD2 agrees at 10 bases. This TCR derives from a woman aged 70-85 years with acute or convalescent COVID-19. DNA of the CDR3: TGTGCCAGCAGCCAAGATCGGTCGCTAGCGGGAGATTACGAGCAGTACTTC. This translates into CASSQDRSLAGDYEQYF.